This TCR beta chain was recorded in a study of T cell changes during pregnancy in multiple sclerosis. This clone came up many times. The repertoire was sequenced with immunoSEQ multiplex PCR; TCRdb's copy has only in-frame clones and lacks some. In the table there are roughly 100,000 clones, more than 85% of which are singletons. The CDR3 runs 17 residues. Germline V CDR1 and CDR2: MRHNA, SNTAGT. With V trimmed by 5 bases and J by 2 bases, 11 bases remained unmatched. The input for sequencing was peripheral blood, taken in the second trimester of pregnancy. This sequence was found in a female donor with multiple sclerosis, enrolled in a pregnancy study. The chain uses TRBV6-4 and TRBJ2-2; 7 nucleotides line up with TRBD2. CDR3 nucleotides: TGTGCCAGCAGTTCGGGAGGAGCGGAACTAAACACCGGGGAGCTGTTTTTT. It translates to CASSSGGAELNTGELFF.